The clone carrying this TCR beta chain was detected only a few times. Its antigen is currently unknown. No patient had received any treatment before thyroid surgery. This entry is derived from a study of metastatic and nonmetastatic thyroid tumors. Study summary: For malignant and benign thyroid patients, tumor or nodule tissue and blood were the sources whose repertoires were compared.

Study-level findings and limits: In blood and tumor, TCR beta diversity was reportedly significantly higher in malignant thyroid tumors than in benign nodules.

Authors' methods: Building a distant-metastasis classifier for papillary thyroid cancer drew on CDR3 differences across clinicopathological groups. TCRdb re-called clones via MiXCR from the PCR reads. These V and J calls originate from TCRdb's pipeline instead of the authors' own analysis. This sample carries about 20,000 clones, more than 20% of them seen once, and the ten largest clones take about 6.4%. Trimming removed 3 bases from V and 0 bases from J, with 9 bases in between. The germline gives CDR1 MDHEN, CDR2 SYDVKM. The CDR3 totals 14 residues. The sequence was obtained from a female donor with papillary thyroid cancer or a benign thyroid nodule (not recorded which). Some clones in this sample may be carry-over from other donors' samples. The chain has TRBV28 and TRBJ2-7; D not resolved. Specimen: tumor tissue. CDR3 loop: CASSFQGISYEQYF. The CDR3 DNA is TGTGCCAGCAGTTTCCAAGGAATCTCCTACGAGCAGTACTTC.